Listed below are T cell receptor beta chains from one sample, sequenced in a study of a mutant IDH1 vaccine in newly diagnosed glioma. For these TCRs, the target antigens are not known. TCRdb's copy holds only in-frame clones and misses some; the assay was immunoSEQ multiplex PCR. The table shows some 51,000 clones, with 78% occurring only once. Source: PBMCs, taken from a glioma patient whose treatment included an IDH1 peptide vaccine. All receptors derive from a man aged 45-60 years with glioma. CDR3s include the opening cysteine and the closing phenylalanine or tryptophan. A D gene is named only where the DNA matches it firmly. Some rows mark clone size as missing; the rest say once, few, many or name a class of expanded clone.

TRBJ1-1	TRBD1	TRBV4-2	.	CASSQVGTGGEAFF	TGTGCCAGCAGCCAAGTAGGGACAGGGGGCGAAGCTTTCTTT
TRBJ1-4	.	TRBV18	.	CASSRDSLNEKLFF	TGTGCCAGCTCACGCGACAGCCTTAATGAAAAACTGTTTTTT
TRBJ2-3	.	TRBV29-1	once	CSVPGSTDTQYF	TGCAGCGTTCCGGGGTCGACAGATACGCAGTATTTT
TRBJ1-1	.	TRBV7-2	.	CASSSTVVRAFF	TGTGCCAGCAGCTCGACAGTCGTCAGGGCTTTCTTT
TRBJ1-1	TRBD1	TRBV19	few	CATTLGQALNTEAFF	TGTGCCACTACTTTGGGACAGGCCCTGAACACTGAAGCTTTCTTT
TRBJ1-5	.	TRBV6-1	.	CASMGVSNQPQHF	TGTGCCAGTATGGGAGTTAGCAATCAGCCCCAGCATTTT
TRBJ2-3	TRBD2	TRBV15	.	CATSRDINPSGGVPGTDTQYF	TGTGCCACCAGCAGAGATATTAACCCTAGCGGGGGTGTACCAGGCACAGATACGCAGTATTTT
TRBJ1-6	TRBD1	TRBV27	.	CASSLGQASNSPLHF	TGTGCCAGCAGTTTAGGACAGGCCTCCAATTCACCCCTCCACTTT
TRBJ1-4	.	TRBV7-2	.	CASSPNNEKLFF	TGTGCCAGCAGCCCTAATAATGAAAAACTGTTTTTT
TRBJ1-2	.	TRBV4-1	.	CASSQARGGPYGYTF	TGCGCCAGCAGCCAGGCCCGTGGGGGGCCCTATGGCTACACCTTC
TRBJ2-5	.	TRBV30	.	CAWSEQGRWREETQYF	TGTGCCTGGAGTGAACAGGGAAGATGGCGGGAAGAGACCCAGTACTTC
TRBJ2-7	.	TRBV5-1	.	CASSLEASTSYEQYF	TGCGCCAGCAGCTTGGAAGCTAGCACCTCCTACGAGCAGTACTTC
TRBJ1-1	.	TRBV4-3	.	CASSQERESVRGNIAFF	TGCGCCAGCAGCCAAGAGAGGGAGTCAGTGCGGGGGAACATAGCTTTCTTT
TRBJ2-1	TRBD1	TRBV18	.	CASSPAGTGGNEQFF	TGTGCCAGCTCACCCGCCGGGACAGGGGGGAATGAGCAGTTCTTC